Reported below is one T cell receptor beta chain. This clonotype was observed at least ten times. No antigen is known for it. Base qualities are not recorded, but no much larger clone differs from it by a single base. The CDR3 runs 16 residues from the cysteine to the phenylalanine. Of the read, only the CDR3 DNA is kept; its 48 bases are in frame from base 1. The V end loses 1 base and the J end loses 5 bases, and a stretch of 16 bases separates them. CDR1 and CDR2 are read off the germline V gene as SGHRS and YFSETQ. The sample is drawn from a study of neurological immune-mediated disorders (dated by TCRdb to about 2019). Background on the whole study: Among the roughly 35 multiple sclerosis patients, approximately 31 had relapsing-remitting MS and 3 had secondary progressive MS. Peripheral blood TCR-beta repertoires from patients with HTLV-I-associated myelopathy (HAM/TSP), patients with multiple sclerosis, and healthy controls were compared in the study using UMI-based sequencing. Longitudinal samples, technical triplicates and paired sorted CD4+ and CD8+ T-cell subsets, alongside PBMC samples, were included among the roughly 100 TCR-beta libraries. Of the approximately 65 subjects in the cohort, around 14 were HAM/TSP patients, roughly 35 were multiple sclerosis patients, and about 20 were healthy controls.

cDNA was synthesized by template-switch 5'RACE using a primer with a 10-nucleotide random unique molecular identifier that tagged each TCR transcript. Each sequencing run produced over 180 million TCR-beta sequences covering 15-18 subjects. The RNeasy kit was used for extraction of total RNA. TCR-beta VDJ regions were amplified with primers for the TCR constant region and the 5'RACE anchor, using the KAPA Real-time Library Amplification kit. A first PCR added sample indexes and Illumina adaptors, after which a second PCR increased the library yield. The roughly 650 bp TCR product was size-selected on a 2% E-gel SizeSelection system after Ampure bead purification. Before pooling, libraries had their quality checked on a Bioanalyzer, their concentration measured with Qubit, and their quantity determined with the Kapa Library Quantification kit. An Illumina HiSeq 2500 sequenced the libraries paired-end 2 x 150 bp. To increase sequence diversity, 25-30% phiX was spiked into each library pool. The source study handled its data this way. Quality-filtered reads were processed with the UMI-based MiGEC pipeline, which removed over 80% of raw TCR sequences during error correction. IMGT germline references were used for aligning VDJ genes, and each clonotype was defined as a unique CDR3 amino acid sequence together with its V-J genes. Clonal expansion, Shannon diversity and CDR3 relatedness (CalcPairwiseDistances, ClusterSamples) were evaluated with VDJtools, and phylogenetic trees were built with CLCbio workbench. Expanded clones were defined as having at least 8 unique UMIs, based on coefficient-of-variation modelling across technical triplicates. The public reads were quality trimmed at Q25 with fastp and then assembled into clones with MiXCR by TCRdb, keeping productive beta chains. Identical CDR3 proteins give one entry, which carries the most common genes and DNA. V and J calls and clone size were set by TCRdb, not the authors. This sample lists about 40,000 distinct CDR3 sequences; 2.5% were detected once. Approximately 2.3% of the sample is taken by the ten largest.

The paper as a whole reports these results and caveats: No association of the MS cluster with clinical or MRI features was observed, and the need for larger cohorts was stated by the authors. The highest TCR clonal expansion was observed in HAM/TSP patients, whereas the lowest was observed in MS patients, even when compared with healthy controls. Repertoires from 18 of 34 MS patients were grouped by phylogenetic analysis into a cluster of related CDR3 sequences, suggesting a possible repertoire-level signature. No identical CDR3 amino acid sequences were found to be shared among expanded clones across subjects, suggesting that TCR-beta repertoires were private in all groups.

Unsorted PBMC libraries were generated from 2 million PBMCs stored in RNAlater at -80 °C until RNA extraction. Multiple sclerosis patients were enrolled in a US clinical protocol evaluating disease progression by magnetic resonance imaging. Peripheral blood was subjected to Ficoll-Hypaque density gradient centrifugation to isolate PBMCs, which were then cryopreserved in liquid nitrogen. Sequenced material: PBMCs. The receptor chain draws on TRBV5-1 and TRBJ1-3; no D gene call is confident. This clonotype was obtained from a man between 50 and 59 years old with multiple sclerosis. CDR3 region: CASSLNGFGLRNTIYF. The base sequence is TGCGCCAGCAGCTTGAACGGGTTCGGCCTACGAAACACCATATATTTT.